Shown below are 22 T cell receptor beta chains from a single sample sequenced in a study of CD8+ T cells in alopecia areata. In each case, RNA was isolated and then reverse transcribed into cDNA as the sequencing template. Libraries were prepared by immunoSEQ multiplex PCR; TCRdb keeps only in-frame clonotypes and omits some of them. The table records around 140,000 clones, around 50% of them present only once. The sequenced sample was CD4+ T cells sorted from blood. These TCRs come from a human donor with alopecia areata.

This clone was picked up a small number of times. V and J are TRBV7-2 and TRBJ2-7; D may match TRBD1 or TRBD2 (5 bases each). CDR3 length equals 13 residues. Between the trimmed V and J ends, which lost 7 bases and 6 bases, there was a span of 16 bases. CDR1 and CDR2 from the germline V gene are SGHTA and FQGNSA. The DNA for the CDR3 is TGTGCCAGCAACCCCCCATCGGGGCTCGAGCAGTACTTC. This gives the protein CASNPPSGLEQYF. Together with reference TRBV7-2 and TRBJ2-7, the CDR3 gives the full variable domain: GAGVSQSPSNKVTEKGKDVELRCDPISGHTALYWYRQSLGQGLEFLIYFQGNSAPDKSGLPSDRFSAERTGGSVSTLTIQRTQQEDSAVYLCASNPPSGLEQYFGPGTRLTVT.

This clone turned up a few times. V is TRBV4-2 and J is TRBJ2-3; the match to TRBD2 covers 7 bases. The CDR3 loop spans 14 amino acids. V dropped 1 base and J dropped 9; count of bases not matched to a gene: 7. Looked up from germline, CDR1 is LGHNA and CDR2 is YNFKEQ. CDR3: CASSQARLARTQYF. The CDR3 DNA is TGTGCCAGCAGCCAAGCCAGACTAGCCCGGACGCAGTATTTT.

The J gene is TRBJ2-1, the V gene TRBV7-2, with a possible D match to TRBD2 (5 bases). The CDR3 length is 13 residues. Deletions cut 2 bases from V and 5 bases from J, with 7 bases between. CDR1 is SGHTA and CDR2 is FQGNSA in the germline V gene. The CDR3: CASSLTRDNEQFF. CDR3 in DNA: TGTGCCAGCAGCTTAACTAGAGACAATGAGCAGTTCTTC. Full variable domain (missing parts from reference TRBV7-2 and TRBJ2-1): GAGVSQSPSNKVTEKGKDVELRCDPISGHTALYWYRQSLGQGLEFLIYFQGNSAPDKSGLPSDRFSAERTGGSVSTLTIQRTQQEDSAVYLCASSLTRDNEQFFGPGTRLTVL.

Written as DNA, the CDR3 is TGTGCCAGCAGCTTAGGTACCCAGAATGAGCAGTTCTTC. This translates into CASSLGTQNEQFF. The rearrangement uses TRBV11-2 and TRBJ2-1; D call uncertain. The CDR3 contains 13 residues. Trimming removed 1 base at V and 7 bases at J, with 8 bases between. The germline V gene has CDR1 SGHAT and CDR2 FQNNGV.

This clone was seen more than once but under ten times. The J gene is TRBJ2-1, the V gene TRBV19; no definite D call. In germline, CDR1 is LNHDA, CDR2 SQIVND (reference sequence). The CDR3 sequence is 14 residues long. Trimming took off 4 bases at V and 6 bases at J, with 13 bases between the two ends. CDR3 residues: CASSTSGRSNEQFF. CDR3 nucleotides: TGTGCCAGTAGTACCTCCGGCAGAAGCAATGAGCAGTTCTTC.

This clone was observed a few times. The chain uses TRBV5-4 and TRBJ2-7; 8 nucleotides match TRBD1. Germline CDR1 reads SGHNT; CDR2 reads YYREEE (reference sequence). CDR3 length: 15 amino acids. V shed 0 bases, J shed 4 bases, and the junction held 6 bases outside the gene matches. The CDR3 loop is CASSLGTGKQYEQYF. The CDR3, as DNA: TGTGCCAGCAGCTTGGGGACAGGGAAGCAGTACGAGCAGTACTTC.

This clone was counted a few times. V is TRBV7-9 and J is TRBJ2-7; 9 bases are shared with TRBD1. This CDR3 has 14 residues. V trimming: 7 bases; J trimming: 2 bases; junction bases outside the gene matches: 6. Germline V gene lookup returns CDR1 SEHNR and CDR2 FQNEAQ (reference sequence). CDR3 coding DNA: TGTGCCAGCAACCGGGACAGGGAGACCTACGAGCAGTACTTC. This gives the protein CASNRDRETYEQYF.

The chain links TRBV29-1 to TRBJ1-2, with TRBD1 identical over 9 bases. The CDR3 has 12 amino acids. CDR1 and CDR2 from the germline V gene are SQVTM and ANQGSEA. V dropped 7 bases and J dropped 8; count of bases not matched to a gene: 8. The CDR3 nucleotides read TGCAGCGCCGGGGACAGGGTGGGCGGCTACACCTTC. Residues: CSAGDRVGGYTF.

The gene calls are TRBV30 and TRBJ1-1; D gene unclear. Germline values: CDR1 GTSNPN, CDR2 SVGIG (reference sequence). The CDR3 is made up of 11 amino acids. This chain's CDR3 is CASSWATEAFF. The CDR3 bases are TGTGCTAGCTCCTGGGCCACTGAAGCTTTCTTT.

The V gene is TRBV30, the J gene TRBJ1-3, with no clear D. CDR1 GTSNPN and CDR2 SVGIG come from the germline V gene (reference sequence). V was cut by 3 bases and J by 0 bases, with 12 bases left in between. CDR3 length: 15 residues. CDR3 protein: CAWSASIFSGNTIYF. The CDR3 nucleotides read TGTGCCTGGAGCGCCTCCATCTTCTCTGGAAACACCATATATTTT.

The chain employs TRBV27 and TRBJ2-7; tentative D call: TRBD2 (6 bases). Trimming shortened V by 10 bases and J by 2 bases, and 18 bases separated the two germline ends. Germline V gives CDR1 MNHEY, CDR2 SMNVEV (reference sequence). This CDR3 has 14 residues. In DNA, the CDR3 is TGTGCCACCCTCCTCGGGGCGGGACCCTACGAGCAGTACTTC. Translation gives CATLLGAGPYEQYF.

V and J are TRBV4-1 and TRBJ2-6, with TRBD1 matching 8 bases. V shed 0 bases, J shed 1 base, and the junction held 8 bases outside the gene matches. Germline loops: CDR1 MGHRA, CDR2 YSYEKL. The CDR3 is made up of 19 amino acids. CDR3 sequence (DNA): TGCGCCAGCAGCCAAGATCCGGGCCAGGGGGCATCTGGGGCCAACGTCCTGACTTTC. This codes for CASSQDPGQGASGANVLTF.

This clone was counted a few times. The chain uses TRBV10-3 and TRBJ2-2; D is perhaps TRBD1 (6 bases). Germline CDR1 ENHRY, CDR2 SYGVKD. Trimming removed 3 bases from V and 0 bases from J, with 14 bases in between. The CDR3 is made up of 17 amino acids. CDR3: CAISELLGAANTGELFF. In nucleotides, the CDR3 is TGTGCCATCAGTGAATTGCTGGGGGCAGCGAACACCGGGGAGCTGTTTTTT.

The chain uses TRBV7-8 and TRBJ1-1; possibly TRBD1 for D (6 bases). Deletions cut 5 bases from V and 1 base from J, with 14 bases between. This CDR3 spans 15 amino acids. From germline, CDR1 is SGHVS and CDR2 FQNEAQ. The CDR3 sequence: CASSPQGMSNTEAFF. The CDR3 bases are TGTGCCAGCAGCCCTCAGGGGATGTCGAACACTGAAGCTTTCTTT.

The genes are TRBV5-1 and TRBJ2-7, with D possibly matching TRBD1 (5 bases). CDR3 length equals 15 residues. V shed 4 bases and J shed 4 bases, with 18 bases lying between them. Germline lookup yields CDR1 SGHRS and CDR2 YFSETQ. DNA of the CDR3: TGCGCCAGCAGCGTGCTCCAGGGTCAAGGGTACGAGCAGTACTTC. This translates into CASSVLQGQGYEQYF.

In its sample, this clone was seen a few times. The CDR3 DNA follows: TGTGCCAGCAGTCCCAGGTTATTTGGGCAGTTCTTC. Translation: CASSPRLFGQFF. This rearrangement joins TRBV28 to TRBJ2-1; D unresolved. The germline V and J ends were trimmed by 5 bases and 12 bases, with 14 bases remaining between them. This CDR3 contains 12 residues. Per germline, CDR1 MDHEN and CDR2 SYDVKM.

For the CDR3, the DNA is TGCGCCAGCAGCTTTGACAGGGGGAATGAAAAACTGTTTTTT. This sequence encodes CASSFDRGNEKLFF. The rearrangement links TRBV5-1 to TRBJ1-4; TRBD1 matches 9 bases. Germline loops: CDR1 SGHRS, CDR2 YFSETQ. The J segment lost 5 bases and the V segment lost 2 bases, leaving 1 base of the junction unmatched. The CDR3 sequence is 14 residues long. Full variable domain (missing parts from reference TRBV5-1 and TRBJ1-4): KAGVTQTPRYLIKTRGQQVTLSCSPISGHRSVSWYQQTPGQGLQFLFEYFSETQRNKGNFPGRFSGRQFSNSRSEMNVSTLELGDSALYLCASSFDRGNEKLFFGSGTQLSVL.

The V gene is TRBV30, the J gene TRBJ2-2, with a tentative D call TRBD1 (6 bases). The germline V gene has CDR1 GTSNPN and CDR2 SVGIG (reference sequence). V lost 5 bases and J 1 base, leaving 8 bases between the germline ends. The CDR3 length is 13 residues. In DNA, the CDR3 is TGTGCCTGGGGACAGAAGAACACCGGGGAGCTGTTTTTT. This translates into CAWGQKNTGELFF.

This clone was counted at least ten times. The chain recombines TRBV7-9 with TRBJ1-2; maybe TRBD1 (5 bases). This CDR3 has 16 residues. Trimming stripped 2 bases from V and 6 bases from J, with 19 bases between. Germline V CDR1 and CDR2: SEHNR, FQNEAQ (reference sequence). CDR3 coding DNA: TGTGCCAGCAGCTTAATCCCGGACAAGGGGCGGAATGGCTACACCTTC. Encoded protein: CASSLIPDKGRNGYTF.

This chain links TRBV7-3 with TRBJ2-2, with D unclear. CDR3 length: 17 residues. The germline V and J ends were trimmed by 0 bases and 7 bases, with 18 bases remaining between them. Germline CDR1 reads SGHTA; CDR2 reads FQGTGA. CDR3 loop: CASSLTPGRVTGGELFF. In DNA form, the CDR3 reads TGTGCCAGCAGCTTAACCCCAGGCCGGGTGACCGGCGGGGAGCTGTTTTTT.

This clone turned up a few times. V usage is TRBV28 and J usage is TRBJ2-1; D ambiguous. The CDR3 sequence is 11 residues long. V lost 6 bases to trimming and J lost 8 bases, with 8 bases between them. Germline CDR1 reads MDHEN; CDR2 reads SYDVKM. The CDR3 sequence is CASSLKYEQFF. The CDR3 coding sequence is TGTGCCAGCAGCCTTAAGTATGAGCAGTTCTTC. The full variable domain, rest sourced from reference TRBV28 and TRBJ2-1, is DVKVTQSSRYLVKRTGEKVFLECVQDMDHENMFWYRQDPGLGLRLIYFSYDVKMKEKGDIPEGYSVSREKKERFSLILESASTNQTSMYLCASSLKYEQFFGPGTRLTVL.

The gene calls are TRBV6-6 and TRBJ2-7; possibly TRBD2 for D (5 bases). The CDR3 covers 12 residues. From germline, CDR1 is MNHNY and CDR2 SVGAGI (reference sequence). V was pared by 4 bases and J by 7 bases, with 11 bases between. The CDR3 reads CASSSREREQYF. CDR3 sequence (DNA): TGTGCCAGCAGTTCGCGAGAGCGGGAGCAGTACTTC.